A single sample is the source of the 16 T cell receptor beta chains below, sequenced in a study of CD8 T cells in ankylosing spondylitis. General study results and limits: Seemingly characteristic of ankylosing spondylitis blood was a TCR beta motif consisting of 7 or 8 highly homologous variants.

What these receptors recognize is not known. TCRdb analysed the 5' RACE reads with MiXCR anew, one entry per CDR3 protein. The sample yields about 500,000 distinct CDR3 sequences, about 12% seen once. Sequencing input: blood, either unsorted or a sorted T cell fraction (not recorded which). Receptors were obtained from a male donor with ankylosing spondylitis.

This clonotype came up a few times. The V call is TRBV7-2, the J call TRBJ1-1, with 8 bases matching TRBD1. V was clipped by 5 bases and J by 3 bases; unmatched bases: 14. The CDR3 contains 17 residues. Germline values: CDR1 SGHTA, CDR2 FQGNSA. The CDR3 loop reads CASSEVHRGNLDTEAFF. DNA of the CDR3: TGTGCCAGCAGCGAAGTACACAGGGGGAATCTCGACACTGAAGCTTTCTTT.

This clonotype turned up a few times. The V and J genes are TRBV11-3 and TRBJ2-5; D gene uncertain. Trimming stripped 1 base from V and 4 bases from J, with 7 bases between. This CDR3 is 13 amino acids long. Germline CDR1 SGHNT, CDR2 YENEEA. CDR3 nucleotide sequence: TGTGCCAGCAGCTTAGCTCGTAGAGAGACCCAGTACTTC. It yields the protein CASSLARRETQYF.

This clonotype was counted a few times. The rearrangement links TRBV20-1 to TRBJ1-5; perhaps TRBD1 as D (5 bases). CDR1 and CDR2 (germline): DFQATT, SNEGSKA (reference sequence). The V end was cut by 4 bases, the J end by 8 bases, with 18 bases between. The CDR3 extends over 14 amino acids. CDR3 loop: CSANLREGTKPQHF. DNA of the CDR3: TGCAGTGCTAACCTCAGGGAGGGAACGAAGCCCCAGCATTTT.

This clonotype has a handful of counts. The rearrangement links TRBV14 to TRBJ1-2; tentatively, D is TRBD1 (5 bases). This CDR3 is built from 15 residues. From germline, CDR1 is SGHDN and CDR2 FVKESK. The V end was cut by 2 bases, the J end by 0 bases, with 10 bases between. CDR3 sequence (DNA): TGTGCCAGCAGCCAATTGGGGGAAGCTAACTATGGCTACACCTTC. Translated, it gives CASSQLGEANYGYTF.

V gene TRBV18 combines with J gene TRBJ2-7; D tentatively reads TRBD1 or TRBD2 (5 bases each). Germline CDR1 and CDR2: KGHSH and LQKENI. The CDR3 sequence is 14 residues long. V lost 5 bases to trimming and J lost 0 bases, with 11 bases between them. This chain's CDR3 is CASSFDGTSYEQYF. Written as DNA, the CDR3 is TGTGCCAGCTCATTCGACGGGACCTCCTACGAGCAGTACTTC.

This clonotype appeared a few times. J is TRBJ1-3 and V is TRBV4-1, with D uncertain. V lost 0 bases, J lost 7 bases, and 13 bases lay in between. CDR3 length: 15 amino acids. The germline CDR1 and CDR2 sequences are MGHRA and YSYEKL. The CDR3 here is CASSQDITARNTIYF. In DNA form, the CDR3 reads TGCGCCAGCAGCCAAGATATCACGGCCAGGAACACCATATATTTT.

Notes on this clonotype: With a much larger clone just one base away, this may be a read error. The chain joins TRBV5-6 to TRBJ2-1, with D perhaps assigned TRBD1 or TRBD2 (5 bases each). The CDR3 has 16 residues. Looked up from germline, CDR1 is SGHDT and CDR2 is YYEEEE. V was clipped by 7 bases and J by 8 bases, with 25 bases between them. The CDR3 spells CASGPTLMGEKDEQFF. The CDR3 nucleotides are TGTGCCAGCGGCCCCACTCTCATGGGGGAAAAAGATGAGCAGTTCTTC.

In its sample, this clonotype was seen a few times. The chain uses TRBV6-5 and TRBJ1-4; D is ambiguous. The CDR3 spans 14 residues. Germline CDR1 and CDR2: MNHEY and SVGAGI. The V and J ends lost 6 bases and 7 bases respectively, with 15 bases between them. Here the CDR3 DNA reads TGTGCCAGCAGCTACGCGGCACCCGGTGAAAAACTGTTTTTT. Translating it yields CASSYAAPGEKLFF.

The chain employs TRBV18 and TRBJ2-5; unclear D gene. This CDR3 has 14 residues. V was cut by 1 base and J by 0 bases, with 6 bases left in between. The germline V gene has CDR1 KGHSH and CDR2 LQKENI. The CDR3 DNA is TGTGCCAGCTCACCACTTAGGGACCAAGAGACCCAGTACTTC. It is translated as CASSPLRDQETQYF.

In this sample, this clonotype turned up a few times. This chain uses TRBV4-2 with TRBJ1-5; D is perhaps TRBD1 (5 bases). CDR3 length: 16 amino acids. Germline V gene lookup returns CDR1 LGHNA and CDR2 YNFKEQ. V shed 0 bases and J shed 5 bases, with 14 bases lying between them. CDR3 bases: TGTGCCAGCAGCCAAGATCGTGGGGGATTGCATCAGCCCCAGCATTTT. Translation: CASSQDRGGLHQPQHF.

The rearrangement links TRBV28 to TRBJ2-3; possibly TRBD1 or TRBD2 for D (6 bases each). V lost 5 bases and J 2 bases, leaving 11 bases between the germline ends. Germline assignment: CDR1 MDHEN and CDR2 SYDVKM. CDR3 length: 14 residues. The CDR3 nucleotides are TGTGCCAGCAGTCGGTCGGGGGCCACAGATACGCAGTATTTT. Protein: CASSRSGATDTQYF.

This clonotype showed up many times. The J gene is TRBJ2-7, the V gene TRBV4-2, with TRBD1 identical over 9 bases. The ends lost 4 bases at V and 5 bases at J; junction bases unmatched: 12. The CDR3 is 16 residues long. Germline V gene lookup returns CDR1 LGHNA and CDR2 YNFKEQ. CDR3 DNA: TGTGCCAGCAGCCGAATTACCGGGACAGGGAAAAACGAGCAGTACTTC. Residues: CASSRITGTGKNEQYF.

This clonotype was observed a few times. DNA for the CDR3: TGTGCCAGCAGTTCTCGATCCCCCGGACAGGGGAGGAGCACTGAAGCTTTCTTT. It is translated as CASSSRSPGQGRSTEAFF. This chain connects TRBV12-3 or TRBV12-4 to TRBJ1-1; 9 nucleotides align to TRBD1. Germline trimming cut 4 bases from V and 4 bases from J; bases unmatched to any gene: 16. There are 18 residues in the CDR3.

The chain combines TRBV5-1 with TRBJ2-5; TRBD2 matches at 11 bases. Germline lookup yields CDR1 SGHRS and CDR2 YFSETQ. The CDR3 has 15 amino acids. V shed 4 bases and J 4 bases; nucleotides not matched to a gene: 6. CDR3 coding DNA: TGCGCCAGCAGCCCGGGACTAGCGGAACTAGAGACCCAGTACTTC. Translation: CASSPGLAELETQYF.

Only a few counts were recorded for this clonotype. The chain recombines TRBV5-1 with TRBJ2-1; 13 bases are shared with TRBD2. The CDR3 runs to 17 residues. The J segment lost 1 base and the V segment lost 5 bases, leaving 6 bases of the junction unmatched. The germline CDR1 and CDR2 sequences are SGHRS and YFSETQ. The CDR3 DNA reads TGCGCCAGCAGGGGACTAGCGGGAAGGGGATCCTACAATGAGCAGTTCTTC. It yields the protein CASRGLAGRGSYNEQFF.

The CDR3 DNA reads as TGTGCCAGCAGCCAAGGAGGGTTTAAGTACTTC. As protein: CASSQGGFKYF. This sequence joins TRBV3-1 and TRBJ2-4; D might be TRBD2 (5 bases). This CDR3 contains 11 residues. V lost 1 base and J lost 14, with 9 bases in between. Germline CDR1 reads LGHDT; CDR2 reads YNNKEL (reference sequence).